Below are 27 T cell receptor beta chains sequenced from a single sample in a study of T-cell memory formation after mild COVID-19. MiXCR, applied by TCRdb to the 5' RACE reads, yields one record per CDR3 protein. The repertoire includes roughly 35,000 distinct CDR3 sequences, around 20% of them detected once, and approximately 1.5% sits in the top ten. Sequences were obtained from PBMCs or a T cell subset sorted from them (not recorded which). These receptors originate from an adult who had mild COVID-19 (a few samples of this study predate the infection). Cell type and time point are not known.

The chain employs TRBV29-1 and TRBJ2-1, with no clear D. The ends were cut back, 4 bases at V and 6 bases at J, with 7 bases in the middle. CDR3 length: 11 amino acids. Per the germline V gene, CDR1 is SQVTM and CDR2 is ANQGSEA. As DNA, the CDR3 is TGCAGCGTTGGGCGAGTCAATGAGCAGTTCTTC. This codes for CSVGRVNEQFF.

This CDR3 is CASSYSGRQPQHF. DNA for the CDR3: TGTGCCAGCAGTTACTCGGGGAGGCAGCCCCAGCATTTT. The genes are TRBV6-5 and TRBJ1-5; no clear D. The CDR3 is 13 amino acids. V dropped 0 bases and J dropped 7 bases, with 7 bases sitting between them. In germline, CDR1 is MNHEY, CDR2 SVGAGI.

The table lists this clonotype with a few counts. The V call is TRBV7-9, the J call TRBJ2-3; possibly TRBD1 or TRBD2 for D (5 bases each). This CDR3 is built from 17 residues. Trimming cost V 4 bases and J 0 bases, with 17 bases left between them. Germline V CDR1 and CDR2: SEHNR, FQNEAQ (reference sequence). CDR3 nucleotides: TGTGCCAGCAGCTCCCGACCGGGACGACTTAGCACAGATACGCAGTATTTT. It specifies CASSSRPGRLSTDTQYF.

This clonotype was seen at least ten times. This chain joins TRBV12-3 or TRBV12-4 and TRBJ1-1; D may be TRBD1 (6 bases). Trimming cost V 7 bases and J 5 bases, with 11 bases left between them. The CDR3 runs to 12 residues. The CDR3 DNA follows: TGTGCCAGCACCAAACAGGGAACTGAAGCTTTCTTT. It codes for CASTKQGTEAFF.

The table lists this clonotype with many counts. The chain uses TRBV29-1 and TRBJ2-3; no definite D call. Deletions cut 5 bases from V and 2 bases from J, with 11 bases between. The germline gives CDR1 SQVTM, CDR2 ANQGSEA. The CDR3 totals 13 residues. CDR3 amino acids: CSVRAPSTDTQYF. In nucleotides, the CDR3 is TGCAGCGTTCGAGCGCCTTCCACAGATACGCAGTATTTT.

This chain's CDR3 is CATSTRRGGTTEAFF. The CDR3 nucleotides are TGTGCCACCAGCACGCGACGGGGAGGTACCACTGAAGCTTTCTTT. The chain joins TRBV15 to TRBJ1-1; D is unclear. This CDR3 is 15 amino acids long. The V end lost 4 bases, the J end lost 4 bases, and 16 bases lay between the germline ends. In germline, CDR1 is LNHNV, CDR2 YYDKDF (reference sequence).

The CDR3 coding sequence is TGCAGTGCTAGAGATGCTAGCGGGAGGGCGAATGAGCAGTTCTTC. This encodes CSARDASGRANEQFF. This chain joins TRBV20-1 and TRBJ2-1; 12 nucleotides agree with TRBD2. This CDR3 is built from 15 residues. V gave up 0 bases and J gave up 7 bases; unmatched junction bases: 4. In germline, CDR1 is DFQATT, CDR2 SNEGSKA (reference sequence).

This clonotype was counted at least ten times. The chain combines TRBV5-6 with TRBJ1-1; possibly TRBD1 for D (5 bases). V dropped 0 bases and J dropped 4 bases, with 10 bases sitting between them. In germline, CDR1 is SGHDT, CDR2 YYEEEE. This CDR3 spans 14 amino acids. CDR3 coding DNA: TGTGCCAGCAGCTTGGAGCGGGGGGGCACTGAAGCTTTCTTT. It yields the protein CASSLERGGTEAFF. Drawing the rest from reference TRBV5-6 and TRBJ1-1, the complete variable domain is DAGVTQSPTHLIKTRGQQVTLRCSPKSGHDTVSWYQQALGQGPQFIFQYYEEEERQRGNFPDRFSGHQFPNYSSELNVNALLLGDSALYLCASSLERGGTEAFFGQGTRLTVV.

The chain recombines TRBV23-1 with TRBJ2-2, with 7 bases that match TRBD2. TRBV23-1 is designated an ORF whose function remains uncertain. CDR3 length equals 10 residues. J was trimmed by 6 bases and V by 11 bases; bases with no gene match: 0. The CDR3 DNA is TGCGCCCGGGGGGCCGGGGAGCTGTTTTTT. This codes for CARGAGELFF.

This clonotype appeared many times. The rearrangement uses TRBV5-1 and TRBJ2-5; D is unresolved. Germline lookup yields CDR1 SGHRS and CDR2 YFSETQ. The length of the CDR3 is 14 residues. V dropped 4 bases and J dropped 0 bases, with 10 bases sitting between them. The CDR3 DNA is TGCGCCAGCAGCCCACGCGCTAACCAAGAGACCCAGTACTTC. It is translated as CASSPRANQETQYF.

In the case of this clonotype: Since the CDR3 does not end with the conserved phenylalanine or tryptophan, this likely comes from a read error. The V call is TRBV12-3 or TRBV12-4, the J call TRBJ1-5; D is possibly TRBD1 (6 bases). Trimming removed 4 bases from V and 4 bases from J, with 11 bases in between. The CDR3 has 14 residues. DNA of the CDR3: TGTGCCAGCAGTTCAGACAGGTCTAATCAGCCCCAGCATTCT. Its translation: CASSSDRSNQPQHS.

V and J are TRBV24-1 and TRBJ2-5; possibly TRBD2 for D (6 bases). From germline, CDR1 is KGHDR and CDR2 SFDVKD. This CDR3 is 15 amino acids long. V lost 6 bases, J lost 1 base, and 14 bases lay in between. The DNA of the CDR3 is TGTGCCACCAGTCCGGGACTGTGGGGCCAAGAGACCCAGTACTTC. Translated, it gives CATSPGLWGQETQYF.

The CDR3 region is CASTPRPSLQETQYF. In nucleotides, the CDR3 is TGTGCCAGCACCCCGCGTCCCAGTTTACAAGAGACCCAGTACTTC. The rearrangement links TRBV12-3 or TRBV12-4 to TRBJ2-5, with D unresolved. The CDR3 has 15 residues. V lost 7 bases and J 2 bases, leaving 17 bases between the germline ends.

This clonotype was counted ten times or more. This chain joins TRBV27 and TRBJ1-1; 8 bases align to TRBD1. After removal of 9 bases from V and 0 bases from J, the junction contained 9 bases not matched to a gene. The CDR3 sequence is 15 residues long. Germline V gives CDR1 MNHEY, CDR2 SMNVEV (reference sequence). CDR3 nucleotides: TGTGCCAGTAGGAGGACAGGGCACATGAACACTGAAGCTTTCTTT. Amino acids: CASRRTGHMNTEAFF.

This clonotype showed up many times. The genes are TRBV15 and TRBJ2-1; 12 bases line up with TRBD2. The germline V gene has CDR1 LNHNV and CDR2 YYDKDF (reference sequence). Unmatched junction bases numbered 5, after V lost 0 bases and J lost 8 bases. The CDR3 runs 16 residues. CDR3 region: CATSRDRLAGGDEQFF. The CDR3 DNA reads as TGTGCCACCAGCAGAGACAGGCTAGCGGGGGGGGATGAGCAGTTCTTC.

There are many counts of this clonotype. The rearrangement joins TRBV5-1 to TRBJ2-4; D might be TRBD2 (5 bases). V lost 0 bases, J lost 8 bases, and 21 bases lay in between. The length of the CDR3 is 17 residues. Germline CDR1 reads SGHRS; CDR2 reads YFSETQ. The CDR3, as DNA: TGCGCCAGCAGCTTGGCCGGGCGGGTGCAACCGTCGGACATTCAGTACTTC. Translation: CASSLAGRVQPSDIQYF.

This clonotype was detected ten times or more. The CDR3 DNA sequence: TGTGCTAGCGGGATCGAGACGCAGCTAACCTACGAGCAGTACTTC. It codes for CASGIETQLTYEQYF. The J gene is TRBJ2-7, the V gene TRBV12-5; perhaps TRBD2 as D (5 bases). V dropped 9 bases and J dropped 2 bases, with 20 bases sitting between them. The CDR3 sequence is 15 residues long. CDR1 and CDR2 (germline): LGHNT, FRNRAP.

CDR3 bases: TGCGCCAGCACTCCGGACAGGGGGAACACTGAAGCTTTCTTT. The encoded protein is CASTPDRGNTEAFF. The chain has TRBV4-3 and TRBJ1-1; 9 nucleotides line up with TRBD1. Trimming removed 7 bases from V and 1 base from J; junction bases left unmatched: 4. This CDR3 is 14 amino acids long. The germline V gene encodes CDR1 LGHNA and CDR2 YSLEER.

Many counts were recorded for this clonotype. The chain recombines TRBV12-3 or TRBV12-4 with TRBJ1-3; D remains unclear. The CDR3 consists of 12 residues. With 6 bases removed from V and 8 bases from J, the gap between germline ends came to 11 bases. CDR3 in amino acids: CASSPGLDTIYF. CDR3 nucleotides: TGTGCCAGCAGCCCTGGACTAGACACCATATATTTT.

This clonotype appeared many times. This chain links TRBV5-5 with TRBJ1-2, with D possibly matching TRBD1 (6 bases). Germline CDR1 is SGHKS and CDR2 is YYEKEE (reference sequence). The CDR3 is made up of 14 amino acids. The V end lost 6 bases, the J end lost 7 bases, and 19 bases lay between the germline ends. CDR3 loop: CASTSQGRNAGYTF. DNA of the CDR3: TGTGCCAGCACCTCCCAGGGGCGTAACGCTGGCTACACCTTC. Full variable domain (remainder filled in from reference TRBV5-5 and TRBJ1-2): DAGVTQSPTHLIKTRGQQVTLRCSPISGHKSVSWYQQVLGQGPQFIFQYYEKEERGRGNFPDRFSARQFPNYSSELNVNALLLGDSALYLCASTSQGRNAGYTFGSGTRLTVV.

The rearrangement joins TRBV20-1 to TRBJ1-3; D perhaps matches TRBD1 (5 bases). Germline CDR1 DFQATT, CDR2 SNEGSKA (reference sequence). This CDR3 spans 15 amino acids. Trimming took 0 bases from V and 0 from J, leaving 9 bases between them. DNA for the CDR3: TGCAGTGCTAGAGATTCCGACAGCTCTGGAAACACCATATATTTT. This sequence encodes CSARDSDSSGNTIYF.

This clonotype was picked up many times. The chain combines TRBV20-1 with TRBJ1-4; no reliable D call. The germline V gene has CDR1 DFQATT and CDR2 SNEGSKA (reference sequence). V shed 2 bases and J shed 6 bases, with 13 bases lying between them. This CDR3 comprises 14 residues. CDR3 region: CSARSPDGDEKLFF. The DNA of the CDR3 is TGCAGTGCTAGATCGCCCGACGGGGATGAAAAACTGTTTTTT.

The table lists this clonotype with many counts. Here the CDR3 reads CASSLEDRRINEQFF. In DNA, the CDR3 is TGCGCCAGCAGCTTGGAGGATCGACGGATCAATGAGCAGTTCTTC. The gene calls are TRBV5-1 and TRBJ2-1; no firm D call. Between the trimmed V and J ends, which lost 0 bases and 6 bases, there was a span of 13 bases. CDR1 SGHRS and CDR2 YFSETQ come from the germline V gene. The CDR3 contains 15 residues.

This clonotype was counted many times. This rearrangement joins TRBV5-1 to TRBJ2-3, with TRBD2 as a possible D gene (5 bases). Per the germline V gene, CDR1 is SGHRS and CDR2 is YFSETQ. The CDR3 is made up of 12 amino acids. V was shortened by 3 bases and J by 6 bases, with 8 bases between the two germline ends. CDR3 loop: CASSSTGDTQYF. CDR3 DNA: TGCGCCAGCAGCTCGACGGGGGATACGCAGTATTTT.

The sample holds many counts of this clonotype. Here the CDR3 reads CASSRGLAGGSNEQFF. The CDR3 DNA is TGTGCCAGCAGCCGGGGACTAGCGGGAGGGTCCAATGAGCAGTTCTTC. The V gene is TRBV7-6, the J gene TRBJ2-1; 16 positions match TRBD2. This CDR3 comprises 16 residues. Looked up from germline, CDR1 is SGHVS and CDR2 is FNYEAQ. V gave up 5 bases and J gave up 6 bases; unmatched junction bases: 4.

J is TRBJ2-3 and V is TRBV15, with D possibly TRBD2 on 6 matching bases. The CDR3 sequence is 17 residues long. Looked up from germline, CDR1 is LNHNV and CDR2 is YYDKDF (reference sequence). Between the trimmed V and J ends, which lost 1 base and 1 base, there was a span of 15 bases. This CDR3 reads CATSRGDPRGGTDTQYF. The CDR3 DNA reads TGTGCCACCAGCAGAGGGGACCCTCGCGGGGGCACAGATACGCAGTATTTT.

This sequence joins TRBV5-8 and TRBJ2-7; D is unclear. This CDR3 spans 13 amino acids. Germline CDR1 reads SGHTS; CDR2 reads YDEGEE. The V and J ends lost 0 bases and 3 bases respectively, with 7 bases between them. The DNA of the CDR3 is TGTGCCAGCAGCTTGGAATCAGACTACGAGCAGTACTTC. It codes for CASSLESDYEQYF.